This T cell receptor (beta chain) was identified during a study of response to subunit inactivated influenza vaccine (dated by TCRdb to the late 2010s). Turning to the overall study: To follow how T cells responded to a trivalent subunit inactivated influenza vaccine, the researchers relied on deep quantitative profiling of the T cell receptor repertoire.

Library generation was performed with RT-PCR. For sequencing, an Illumina HiSeq 2500 was employed. TCRdb reworked the public reads: Q25 trimming with fastp, MiXCR clone assembly, productive beta chains retained. Each entry is one CDR3 protein sequence, shown with its most common DNA and genes. The sample data list under 800,000 distinct CDR3 sequences, and 11% to 15% of these were observed just once. Approximately 6.5% of the sample comes from the top ten. The paper's findings and limits, for the study overall: It was suggested by the authors that each seasonal influenza vaccination may recruit only a limited number of new T cells.

In this sample, this clonotype turned up a few times. What antigen it recognizes has not been identified. No much larger clone is present one base from it, and per-base qualities are unavailable. Taken from cysteine to phenylalanine, the CDR3 has 14 residues. Solely the CDR3 DNA is kept, with 42 bases framed from the first base. V sheds 3 bases and J sheds 3 bases, leaving 11 bases between their ends. The sequence is built from TRBV12-3 or TRBV12-4 and TRBJ1-2; the D region possibly corresponds to TRBD1 (5 bases align). The sample in question was PBMCs from blood, obtained 14 to 15 days before vaccination. This TCR derives from a man between 45 and 60 years old who received an inactivated influenza vaccine. Donor details come from another sample of the same person, matched by shared clones. The nucleotide sequence reads as follows: TGTGCCAGCAGTTTCCTGGAGGGGTACTATGGCTACACCTTC. This gives the protein CASSFLEGYYGYTF.